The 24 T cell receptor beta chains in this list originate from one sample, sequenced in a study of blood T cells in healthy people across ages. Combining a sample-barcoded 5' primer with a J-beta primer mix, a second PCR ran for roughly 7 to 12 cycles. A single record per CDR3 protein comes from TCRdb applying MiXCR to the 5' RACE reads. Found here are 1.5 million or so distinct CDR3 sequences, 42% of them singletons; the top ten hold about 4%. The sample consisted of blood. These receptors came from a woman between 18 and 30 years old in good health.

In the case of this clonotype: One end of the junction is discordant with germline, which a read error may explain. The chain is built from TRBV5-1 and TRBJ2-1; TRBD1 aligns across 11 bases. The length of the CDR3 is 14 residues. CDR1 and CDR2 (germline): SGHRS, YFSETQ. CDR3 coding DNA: TGCGACAGCAGCCTTGGGACAGGGGGGGATGAGCAGTTCTTC. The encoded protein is CDSSLGTGGDEQFF.

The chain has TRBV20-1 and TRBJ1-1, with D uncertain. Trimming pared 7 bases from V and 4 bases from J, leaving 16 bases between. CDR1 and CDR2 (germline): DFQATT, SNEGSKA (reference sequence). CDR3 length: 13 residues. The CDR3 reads CSVQTEMSTEAFF. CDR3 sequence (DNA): TGCAGTGTCCAGACGGAGATGAGCACTGAAGCTTTCTTT.

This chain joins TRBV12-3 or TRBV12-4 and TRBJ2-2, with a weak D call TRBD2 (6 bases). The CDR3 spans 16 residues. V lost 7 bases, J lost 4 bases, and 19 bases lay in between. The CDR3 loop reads CASTGGGNLFTGELFF. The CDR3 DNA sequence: TGTGCCAGCACAGGAGGAGGGAACCTCTTCACCGGGGAGCTGTTTTTT.

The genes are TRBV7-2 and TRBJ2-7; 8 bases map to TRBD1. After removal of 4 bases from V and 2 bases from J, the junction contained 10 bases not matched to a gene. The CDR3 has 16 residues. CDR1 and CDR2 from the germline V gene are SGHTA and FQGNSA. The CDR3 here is CASSSESGTGAYEQYF. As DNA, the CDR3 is TGTGCCAGCAGCTCGGAGTCCGGGACAGGAGCCTACGAGCAGTACTTC.

This chain's CDR3 is CASSLGIGSPYGYTF. The CDR3 DNA is TGTGCCAGCAGCTTGGGCATCGGGAGTCCCTATGGCTACACCTTC. The chain is built from TRBV7-9 and TRBJ1-2; D uncertain. This CDR3 comprises 15 residues. Germline values: CDR1 SEHNR, CDR2 FQNEAQ (reference sequence). Trimming took 3 bases from V and 4 from J, leaving 15 bases between them.

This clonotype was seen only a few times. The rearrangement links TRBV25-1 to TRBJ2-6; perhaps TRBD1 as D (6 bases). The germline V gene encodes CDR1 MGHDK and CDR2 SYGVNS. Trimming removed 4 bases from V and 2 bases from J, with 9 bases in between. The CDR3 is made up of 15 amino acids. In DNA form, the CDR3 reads TGTGCCAGCAGTGGACAGGTACCTGGGGCCAACGTCCTGACTTTC. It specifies CASSGQVPGANVLTF.

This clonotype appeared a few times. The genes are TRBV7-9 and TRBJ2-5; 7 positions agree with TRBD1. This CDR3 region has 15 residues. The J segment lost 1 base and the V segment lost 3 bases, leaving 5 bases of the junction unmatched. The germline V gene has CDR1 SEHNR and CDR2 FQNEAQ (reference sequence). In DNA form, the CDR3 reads TGTGCCAGCAGCTTTACCGGGACAGCCCAAGAGACCCAGTACTTC. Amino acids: CASSFTGTAQETQYF. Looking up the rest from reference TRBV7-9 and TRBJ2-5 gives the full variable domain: DTGVSQNPRHKITKRGQNVTFRCDPISEHNRLYWYRQTLGQGPEFLTYFQNEAQLEKSRLLSDRFSAERPKGSFSTLEIQRTEQGDSAMYLCASSFTGTAQETQYFGPGTRLLVL.

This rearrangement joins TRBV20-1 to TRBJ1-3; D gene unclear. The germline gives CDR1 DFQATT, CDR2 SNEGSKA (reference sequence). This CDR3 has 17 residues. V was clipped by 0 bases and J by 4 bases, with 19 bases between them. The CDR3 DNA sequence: TGCAGTGCTAGAGAGGGGAGCGGGGTAAAGGGCGGAAACACCATATATTTT. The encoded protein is CSAREGSGVKGGNTIYF.

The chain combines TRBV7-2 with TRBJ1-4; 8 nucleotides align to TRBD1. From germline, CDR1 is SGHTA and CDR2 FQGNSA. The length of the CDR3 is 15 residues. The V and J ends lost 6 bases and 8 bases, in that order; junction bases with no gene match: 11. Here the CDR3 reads CASRRPSTGEEKLFF. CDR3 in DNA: TGTGCCAGCAGAAGGCCATCGACAGGGGAAGAAAAACTGTTTTTT.

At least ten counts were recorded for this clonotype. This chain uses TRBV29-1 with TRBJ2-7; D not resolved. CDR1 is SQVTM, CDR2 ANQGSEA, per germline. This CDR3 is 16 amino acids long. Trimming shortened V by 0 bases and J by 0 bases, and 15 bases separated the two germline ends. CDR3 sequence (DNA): TGCAGCGTTGAAGATAAACGGCTCCCTAGCTCCTACGAGCAGTACTTC. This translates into CSVEDKRLPSSYEQYF.

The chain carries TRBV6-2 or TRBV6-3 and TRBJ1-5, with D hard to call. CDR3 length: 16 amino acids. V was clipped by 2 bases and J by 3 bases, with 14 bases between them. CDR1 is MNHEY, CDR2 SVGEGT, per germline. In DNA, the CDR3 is TGTGCCAGCAGTTACCAAGCCGGGAGGTCCAATCAGCCCCAGCATTTT. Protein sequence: CASSYQAGRSNQPQHF.

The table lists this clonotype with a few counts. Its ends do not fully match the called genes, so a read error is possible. CDR3 sequence (DNA): TGTGCCAGCAGATTAGGGAGTGAGCAGTTCTTC. This translates into CASRLGSEQFF. The J gene is TRBJ2-1, the V gene TRBV12-3 or TRBV12-4, with D possibly matching TRBD2 (5 bases). There are 11 residues in the CDR3.

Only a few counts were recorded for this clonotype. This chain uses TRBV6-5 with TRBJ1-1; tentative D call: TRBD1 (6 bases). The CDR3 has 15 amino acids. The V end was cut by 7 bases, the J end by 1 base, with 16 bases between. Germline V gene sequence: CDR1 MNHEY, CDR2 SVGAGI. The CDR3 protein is CASTRGDRENTEAFF. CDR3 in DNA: TGTGCCAGCACCAGGGGCGACAGAGAGAACACTGAAGCTTTCTTT.

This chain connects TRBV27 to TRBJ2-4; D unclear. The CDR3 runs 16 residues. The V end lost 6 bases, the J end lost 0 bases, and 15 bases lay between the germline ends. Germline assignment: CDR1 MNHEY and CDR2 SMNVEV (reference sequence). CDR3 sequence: CASRPAKPTAKNIQYF. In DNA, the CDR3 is TGTGCCAGCAGGCCCGCAAAACCGACAGCCAAAAACATTCAGTACTTC.

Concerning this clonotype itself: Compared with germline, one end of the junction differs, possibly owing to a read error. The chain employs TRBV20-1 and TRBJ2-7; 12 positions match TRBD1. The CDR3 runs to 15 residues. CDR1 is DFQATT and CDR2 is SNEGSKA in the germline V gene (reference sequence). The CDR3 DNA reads TGCAGTGCTAAGCCGGGACAGGGGGCCTCCTATGAGCAGTACTTC. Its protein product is CSAKPGQGASYEQYF.

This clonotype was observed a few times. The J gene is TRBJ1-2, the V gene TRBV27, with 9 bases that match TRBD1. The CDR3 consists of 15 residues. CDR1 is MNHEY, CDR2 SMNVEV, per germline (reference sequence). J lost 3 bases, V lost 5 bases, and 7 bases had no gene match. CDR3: CASSLGQGNYYGYTF. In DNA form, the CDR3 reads TGTGCCAGCAGTCTCGGACAGGGGAATTACTATGGCTACACCTTC.

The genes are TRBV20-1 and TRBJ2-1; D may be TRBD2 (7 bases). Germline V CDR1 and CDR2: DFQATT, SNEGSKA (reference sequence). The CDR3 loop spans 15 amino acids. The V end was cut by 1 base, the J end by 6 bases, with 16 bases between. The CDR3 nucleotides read TGCAGTGCTAGAGCGTCGGCGGGGGCGATCAATGAGCAGTTCTTC. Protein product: CSARASAGAINEQFF.

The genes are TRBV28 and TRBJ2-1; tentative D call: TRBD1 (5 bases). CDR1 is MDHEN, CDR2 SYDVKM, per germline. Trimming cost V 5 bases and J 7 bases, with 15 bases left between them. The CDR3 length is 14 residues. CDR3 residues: CASSPQGARNEQFF. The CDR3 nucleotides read TGTGCCAGCAGTCCCCAAGGGGCGAGGAATGAGCAGTTCTTC.

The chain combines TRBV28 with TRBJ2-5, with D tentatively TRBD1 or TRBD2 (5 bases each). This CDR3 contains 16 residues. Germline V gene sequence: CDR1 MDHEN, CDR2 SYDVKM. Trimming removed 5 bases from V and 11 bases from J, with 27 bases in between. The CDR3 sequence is CASSPGTEPTYNEQYF. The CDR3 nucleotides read TGTGCCAGCAGTCCCGGGACGGAACCGACTTACAATGAGCAGTACTTC.

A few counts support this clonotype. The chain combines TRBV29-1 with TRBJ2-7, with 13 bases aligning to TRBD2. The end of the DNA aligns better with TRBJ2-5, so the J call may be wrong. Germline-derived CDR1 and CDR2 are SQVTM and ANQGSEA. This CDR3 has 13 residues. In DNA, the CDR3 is TGCAGCGTAGGGACTAGCGGGAAAGCGACCCAGTACTTC. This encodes CSVGTSGKATQYF.

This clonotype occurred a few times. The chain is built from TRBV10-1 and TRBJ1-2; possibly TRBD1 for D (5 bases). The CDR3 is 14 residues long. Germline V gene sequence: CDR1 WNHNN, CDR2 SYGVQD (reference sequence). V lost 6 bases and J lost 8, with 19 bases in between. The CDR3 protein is CASSPRGYSRGYTF. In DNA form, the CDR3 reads TGCGCCAGCAGCCCACGGGGCTATAGTCGCGGCTACACCTTC.

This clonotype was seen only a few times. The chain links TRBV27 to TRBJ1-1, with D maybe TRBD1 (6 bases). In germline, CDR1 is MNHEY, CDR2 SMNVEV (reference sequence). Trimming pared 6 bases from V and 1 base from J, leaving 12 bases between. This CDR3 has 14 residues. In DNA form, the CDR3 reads TGTGCCAGCAGCTGGGGGCAGAGGAACACTGAAGCTTTCTTT. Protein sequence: CASSWGQRNTEAFF.

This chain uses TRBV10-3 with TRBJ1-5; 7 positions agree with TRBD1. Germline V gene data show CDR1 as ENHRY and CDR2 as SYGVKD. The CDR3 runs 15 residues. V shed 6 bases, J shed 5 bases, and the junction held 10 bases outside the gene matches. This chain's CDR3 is CAISQHGQDDQPQHF. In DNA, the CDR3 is TGTGCCATCAGCCAACATGGACAGGACGATCAGCCCCAGCATTTT.

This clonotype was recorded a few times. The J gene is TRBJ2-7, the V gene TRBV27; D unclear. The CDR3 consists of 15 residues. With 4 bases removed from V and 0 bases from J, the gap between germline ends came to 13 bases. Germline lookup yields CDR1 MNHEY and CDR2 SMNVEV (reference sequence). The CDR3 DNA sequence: TGTGCCAGCAGTTCTGCCCCGACTGGCTCCTACGAGCAGTACTTC. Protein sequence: CASSSAPTGSYEQYF.